A single sample is the source of the 26 T cell receptor beta chains below, sequenced in a study of response to subunit inactivated influenza vaccine. TCRdb passed the RT-PCR reads through MiXCR, listing each CDR3 protein once. The table lists roughly 630,000 distinct CDR3 sequences, about 14% of them singletons. Material: PBMCs from blood, obtained about 14 days before vaccination. All receptors come from a man aged 50-59 years who received an inactivated influenza vaccine.

This clonotype was observed a handful of times. The chain links TRBV4-3 to TRBJ2-3; the D gene is possibly TRBD1 (5 bases). Germline CDR1 is LGHNA and CDR2 is YSLEER. The CDR3 runs 15 residues. Trimming took off 4 bases at V and 3 bases at J, with 14 bases between the two ends. CDR3 nucleotide sequence: TGCGCCAGCAGCCGGCTCAGGGTGGGGACAGATACGCAGTATTTT. Translating it yields CASSRLRVGTDTQYF.

The chain combines TRBV20-1 with TRBJ1-1, with D possibly being TRBD1 (6 bases). The CDR3 is made up of 13 amino acids. Trimming stripped 2 bases from V and 3 bases from J, with 10 bases between. The germline V gene has CDR1 DFQATT and CDR2 SNEGSKA (reference sequence). The chain's CDR3 is CSARKDRYTEAFF. CDR3 DNA: TGCAGTGCTAGAAAAGACAGGTACACTGAAGCTTTCTTT.

This clonotype was seen a few times. Here the CDR3 DNA reads TGCAGTGCTAACGAAAATACCTATGGCTACACCTTC. Protein: CSANENTYGYTF. The chain carries TRBV20-1 and TRBJ1-2; D remains ambiguous. V was trimmed by 4 bases and J by 4 bases, leaving 10 bases between them. The CDR3 spans 12 residues. The germline CDR1 and CDR2 sequences are DFQATT and SNEGSKA (reference sequence).

V gene TRBV4-3 combines with J gene TRBJ1-1; no definite D call. Trimming shortened V by 0 bases and J by 3 bases, and 11 bases separated the two germline ends. The CDR3 consists of 15 residues. Germline-derived CDR1 and CDR2 are LGHNA and YSLEER. For the CDR3, the DNA is TGCGCCAGCAGCCAAGAACCCGGCGGGGACACTGAAGCTTTCTTT. This codes for CASSQEPGGDTEAFF.

In this sample, this clonotype turned up many times. The rearrangement uses TRBV7-8 and TRBJ2-1, with D possibly TRBD2 on 6 matching bases. V gave up 5 bases and J gave up 8 bases, with 13 bases separating them. The CDR3 runs to 13 residues. From germline, CDR1 is SGHVS and CDR2 FQNEAQ. The CDR3 spells CASSSIPGDEQFF. The CDR3 bases are TGTGCCAGCAGCAGCATTCCGGGGGATGAGCAGTTCTTC.

This clonotype was detected only a few times. The chain employs TRBV7-2 and TRBJ1-3, with TRBD1 matching 9 bases. Germline V lookup: CDR1 SGHTA, CDR2 FQGNSA. V shed 4 bases and J 2 bases; nucleotides not matched to a gene: 3. The CDR3 loop spans 15 amino acids. The CDR3 region is CASSSRTGAGNTIYF. The CDR3 nucleotides are TGTGCCAGCAGCTCCAGGACAGGGGCTGGAAACACCATATATTTT.

This clonotype was counted a few times. CDR3 DNA: TGCAGTGCAGAATTACCGGGACAGAACTCCTACAATGAGCAGTTCTTC. Its translation: CSAELPGQNSYNEQFF. The chain combines TRBV20-1 with TRBJ2-1, with 7 positions matching TRBD1. CDR1 is DFQATT, CDR2 SNEGSKA, per germline (reference sequence). Trimming at V came to 6 bases and at J to 0 bases, leaving 11 bases not matched to a gene. There are 16 residues in the CDR3.

This clonotype was found a few times. The J gene is TRBJ2-1, the V gene TRBV6-2 or TRBV6-3, with 15 nucleotides matching TRBD2. CDR1 is MNHEY, CDR2 SVGEGT, per germline. V lost 6 bases and J lost 7; bases outside the gene matches: 13. There are 18 residues in the CDR3. CDR3 DNA sequence: TGTGCCAGCAGGACAGGCTACGGGACTAGCGGGAGGCCGAATGAGCAGTTCTTC. Protein: CASRTGYGTSGRPNEQFF.

This clonotype occurred a few times. The chain links TRBV6-2 or TRBV6-3 to TRBJ1-5, with unresolved D. Germline assignment: CDR1 MNHEY and CDR2 SVGEGT. The CDR3 covers 14 residues. V was trimmed by 2 bases and J by 4 bases, leaving 9 bases between them. The CDR3 protein is CASSYRAENQPQHF. For the CDR3, the DNA is TGTGCCAGCAGTTACCGGGCGGAAAATCAGCCCCAGCATTTT.

This clonotype was found a few times. The chain is built from TRBV28 and TRBJ2-7; D unresolved. Trimming stripped 3 bases from V and 6 bases from J, with 15 bases between. Per the germline V gene, CDR1 is MDHEN and CDR2 is SYDVKM. The CDR3 is made up of 14 amino acids. Here the CDR3 reads CASSFWSATGEQYF. As DNA, the CDR3 is TGTGCCAGCAGTTTTTGGTCTGCCACCGGCGAGCAGTACTTC.

This clonotype has just a few counts. This chain joins TRBV29-1 and TRBJ2-5, with 7 bases identical to TRBD1. Unmatched junction bases numbered 13, after V lost 2 bases and J lost 7 bases. Germline V CDR1 and CDR2: SQVTM, ANQGSEA. The CDR3 has 15 amino acids. The CDR3 DNA sequence: TGCAGCGTTGAAAAAGGCACGGGACAGAGAGGGACCCAGTACTTC. This translates into CSVEKGTGQRGTQYF.

In its sample, this clonotype was seen a few times. V and J are TRBV27 and TRBJ1-1, with a possible D match to TRBD1 (6 bases). Germline V CDR1 and CDR2: MNHEY, SMNVEV (reference sequence). V was trimmed by 5 bases and J by 10 bases, leaving 23 bases between them. This CDR3 region has 15 residues. CDR3: CASSTKTGQRGGAFF. The CDR3 nucleotides are TGTGCCAGCAGTACTAAGACAGGCCAACGAGGGGGAGCTTTCTTT.

This clonotype was counted many times. The rearrangement joins TRBV2 to TRBJ1-5; D ambiguous. The V gene lost 8 bases and the J gene lost 4 bases, with 12 bases spanning the gap. This CDR3 contains 13 residues. CDR1 and CDR2 (germline): SNHLY, FYNNEI. CDR3 DNA sequence: TGTGCCAGCGGCGCGGCAGAAAATCAGCCCCAGCATTTT. As protein: CASGAAENQPQHF. Based on the CDR3 plus reference TRBV2 and TRBJ1-5, the full variable domain is EPEVTQTPSHQVTQMGQEVILRCVPISNHLYFYWYRQILGQKVEFLVSFYNNEISEKSEIFDDQFSVERPDGSNFTLKIRSTKLEDSAMYFCASGAAENQPQHFGDGTRLSIL.

The chain recombines TRBV12-3 or TRBV12-4 with TRBJ2-3; 8 bases match TRBD2. The CDR3 totals 17 residues. Trimming cost V 6 bases and J 0 bases; bases outside gene matches: 11. CDR3 residues: CASSKQLRTSSTDTQYF. CDR3 nucleotide sequence: TGTGCCAGCAGCAAACAACTCAGGACTAGCAGCACAGATACGCAGTATTTT.

This clonotype was detected many times. The V gene is TRBV12-3 or TRBV12-4, the J gene TRBJ2-3, with TRBD2 identical over 12 bases. The CDR3 contains 16 residues. V trimming: 6 bases; J trimming: 4 bases; junction bases outside the gene matches: 8. The CDR3 sequence: CASSLTSGRGSDTQYF. The CDR3 DNA reads as TGTGCCAGCAGCCTGACTAGCGGGAGAGGATCAGATACGCAGTATTTT.

In its sample, this clonotype was seen a few times. The genes are TRBV5-6 and TRBJ2-1; 8 nucleotides line up with TRBD2. V gave up 2 bases and J gave up 7 bases; unmatched junction bases: 11. The CDR3 is 16 residues long. Looked up from germline, CDR1 is SGHDT and CDR2 is YYEEEE. The DNA for the CDR3 is TGTGCCAGCAGCTTCCCCCCAGCGGGAGATCGGAATGAGCAGTTCTTC. Translating gives CASSFPPAGDRNEQFF.

This sequence joins TRBV6-1 and TRBJ2-1, with 9 bases lining up with TRBD2. Trimming at V came to 10 bases and at J to 3 bases, leaving 7 bases not matched to a gene. The CDR3 is made up of 14 amino acids. Germline assignment: CDR1 MNHNS and CDR2 SASEGT. The CDR3 is CATLRTSDYNEQFF. The CDR3 DNA reads as TGTGCCACCCTCCGGACTAGCGACTACAATGAGCAGTTCTTC.

The chain recombines TRBV20-1 with TRBJ2-3; D uncertain. CDR1 is DFQATT, CDR2 SNEGSKA, per germline (reference sequence). The CDR3 totals 12 residues. V lost 5 bases and J lost 4, with 10 bases in between. The CDR3 reads CSAPSQADTQYF. CDR3 DNA: TGCAGTGCTCCATCGCAGGCAGATACGCAGTATTTT.

This rearrangement joins TRBV2 to TRBJ2-2; a possible D gene is TRBD2 (5 bases). The CDR3 length is 12 residues. Germline V gives CDR1 SNHLY, CDR2 FYNNEI. The V end was cut by 4 bases, the J end by 7 bases, with 7 bases between. The CDR3 DNA sequence: TGTGCCAGCAGTGCGGGGTTCGGGGAGCTGTTTTTT. Translation gives CASSAGFGELFF.

This clonotype has just a few counts. The chain joins TRBV5-4 to TRBJ2-1; the match to TRBD1 covers 7 bases. Trimming removed 0 bases from V and 6 bases from J; junction bases left unmatched: 6. Germline V CDR1 and CDR2: SGHNT, YYREEE (reference sequence). The CDR3 loop spans 15 amino acids. The CDR3 region has the DNA TGTGCCAGCAGCTTGGTACAGGGGAGCAGCAATGAGCAGTTCTTC. Protein product: CASSLVQGSSNEQFF.

Details on this clonotype: At one end the junction does not follow the germline gene, possibly because of a read error. The V call is TRBV19, the J call TRBJ2-6; D remains unclear. Germline CDR1 and CDR2: LNHDA and SQIVND (reference sequence). CDR3 size: 15 residues. CDR3 in DNA: TGTGCCAGTAGTGTAGATTTCTCTGGGGCCAACGTCCTGACTTTC. This encodes CASSVDFSGANVLTF.

The table lists this clonotype with a few counts. The V and J genes are TRBV6-6 and TRBJ2-3, with D unclear. Trimming removed 5 bases from V and 6 bases from J, with 9 bases in between. CDR1 and CDR2 from the germline V gene are MNHNY and SVGAGI (reference sequence). CDR3 length equals 12 residues. CDR3 loop: CASSRETDTQYF. The CDR3 nucleotides are TGTGCCAGCAGTAGAGAAACGGATACGCAGTATTTT.

This chain connects TRBV4-2 to TRBJ2-1; D is ambiguous. Deletions cut 2 bases from V and 5 bases from J, with 13 bases between. Germline loops: CDR1 LGHNA, CDR2 YNFKEQ. The CDR3 extends over 15 amino acids. CDR3 DNA sequence: TGTGCCAGCAGCCAATCTCCACATAGAAACAATGAGCAGTTCTTC. It codes for CASSQSPHRNNEQFF.

V gene TRBV6-6 combines with J gene TRBJ2-3, with D hard to call. The CDR3 loop spans 13 amino acids. Germline CDR1 is MNHNY and CDR2 is SVGAGI (reference sequence). V gave up 2 bases and J gave up 5 bases, with 8 bases separating them. The CDR3, as DNA: TGTGCCAGCAGTTACGCAGGCCGAGATACGCAGTATTTT. Encoded protein: CASSYAGRDTQYF.

This clonotype showed up many times. This sequence joins TRBV6-5 and TRBJ2-3, with a tentative D call TRBD1 (5 bases). The V end was cut by 0 bases, the J end by 5 bases, with 15 bases between. The CDR3 extends over 16 amino acids. Germline V CDR1 and CDR2: MNHEY, SVGAGI. In DNA form, the CDR3 reads TGTGCCAGCAGTTACTCGACCGTAGGGGCCGGAGATACGCAGTATTTT. Translating it yields CASSYSTVGAGDTQYF.

The table lists this clonotype with a few counts. V and J are TRBV28 and TRBJ2-7; a weak D match, TRBD2 (6 bases). The germline CDR1 and CDR2 sequences are MDHEN and SYDVKM. The CDR3 sequence is 13 residues long. The V end was cut by 5 bases, the J end by 5 bases, with 13 bases between. The CDR3 loop reads CASSRGGRHEQYF. Written as DNA, the CDR3 is TGTGCCAGCAGTAGGGGAGGTAGGCACGAGCAGTACTTC.